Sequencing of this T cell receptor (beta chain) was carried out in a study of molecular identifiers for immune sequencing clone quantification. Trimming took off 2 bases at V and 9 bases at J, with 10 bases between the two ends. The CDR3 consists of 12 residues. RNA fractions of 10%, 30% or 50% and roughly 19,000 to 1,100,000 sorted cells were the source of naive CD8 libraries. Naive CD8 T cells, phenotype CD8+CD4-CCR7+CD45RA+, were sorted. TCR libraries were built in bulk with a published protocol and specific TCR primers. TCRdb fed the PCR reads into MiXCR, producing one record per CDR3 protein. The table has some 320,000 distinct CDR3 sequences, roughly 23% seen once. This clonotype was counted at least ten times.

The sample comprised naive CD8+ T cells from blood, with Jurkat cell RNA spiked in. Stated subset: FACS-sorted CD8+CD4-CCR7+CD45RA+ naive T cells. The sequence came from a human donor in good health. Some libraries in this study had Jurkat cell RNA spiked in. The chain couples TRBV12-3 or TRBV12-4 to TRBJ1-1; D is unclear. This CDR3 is CASSLMEQKAFF. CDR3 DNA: TGTGCCAGCAGTTTAATGGAGCAGAAAGCTTTCTTT.